Following are 11 T cell receptor beta chains from one sample sequenced in a study of blood T cell repertoires in COVID-19 (TCRdb year 2020). The method behind the library was the immunoSEQ multiplex PCR assay. TCRdb retrieved this table from immuneACCESS and kept in-frame rearrangements only. Not all clones are present; in checked studies, unresolved V genes account for under half, and no reason is known for the remainder. For this sample there are about 200,000 clones; roughly nine tenths appear just once. The top ten clonotypes cover about 0.81% of the sample. The specimen sequenced was peripheral blood. The receptors were sampled from a woman in her 70s with acute or convalescent COVID-19.

The rearrangement joins TRBV5-4 to TRBJ2-5; 9 nucleotides line up with TRBD2. This CDR3 is 16 amino acids long. V shed 1 base and J 5 bases; nucleotides not matched to a gene: 9. Germline CDR1 reads SGHNT; CDR2 reads YYREEE (reference sequence). The CDR3 bases are TGTGCCAGCAGCTTGTTTGGCGGGGGGGCCTTTGAGACCCAGTACTTC. Its protein is CASSLFGGGAFETQYF.

The chain uses TRBV5-5 and TRBJ1-2; 8 bases agree with TRBD1. The CDR3 has 15 residues. Trimming cost V 0 bases and J 8 bases; bases outside gene matches: 9. The germline V gene has CDR1 SGHKS and CDR2 YYEKEE (reference sequence). CDR3 coding DNA: TGTGCCAGCAGCTTGGCTCGGCAGGGGGCCACGGGCTACACCTTC. It is translated as CASSLARQGATGYTF.

The V and J genes are TRBV19 and TRBJ1-2, with TRBD1 matching over 7 bases. Germline assignment: CDR1 LNHDA and CDR2 SQIVND (reference sequence). This CDR3 is built from 14 residues. V lost 11 bases to trimming and J lost 5 bases; unmatched junction nucleotides: 14. CDR3 amino acids: CASQKGGAEYGYTF. CDR3 nucleotides: TGTGCCTCTCAGAAAGGGGGCGCTGAATATGGCTACACCTTC.

DNA for the CDR3: TGTGCCAGCAGCGTAACGGGGGGTAATCAGCCCCAGCATTTT. Protein: CASSVTGGNQPQHF. The J gene is TRBJ1-5, the V gene TRBV9; possible D gene TRBD1, 5 bases. This CDR3 contains 14 residues. V gave up 1 base and J gave up 4 bases, with 9 bases separating them. Germline V lookup: CDR1 SGDLS, CDR2 YYNGEE.

The chain combines TRBV7-9 with TRBJ2-7, with 7 bases that match TRBD2. The CDR3 covers 18 residues. CDR1 is SEHNR, CDR2 FQNEAQ, per germline (reference sequence). V shed 0 bases and J 1 base; nucleotides not matched to a gene: 12. The CDR3 spells CASSLAHFTASGSYEQYF. The CDR3 DNA sequence: TGTGCCAGCAGCTTAGCGCATTTCACGGCTAGCGGTTCCTACGAGCAGTACTTC.

V gene TRBV7-3 combines with J gene TRBJ2-1, with D perhaps TRBD2 (5 bases). The CDR3 covers 14 residues. V was clipped by 3 bases and J by 9 bases, with 15 bases between them. Germline CDR1 is SGHTA and CDR2 is FQGTGA. In DNA, the CDR3 is TGTGCCAGCAGCTTTATCGACGGGGTTGGTGAGCAGTTCTTC. It translates to CASSFIDGVGEQFF.

The chain employs TRBV19 and TRBJ2-7, with 10 bases aligning to TRBD2. The CDR3 has 14 residues. From germline, CDR1 is LNHDA and CDR2 SQIVND (reference sequence). Germline trimming cut 6 bases from V and 1 base from J; bases unmatched to any gene: 3. Here the CDR3 reads CASSATSGSYEQYF. DNA for the CDR3: TGTGCCAGTAGCGCGACTAGCGGGTCCTACGAGCAGTACTTC.

This chain connects TRBV10-3 to TRBJ2-7; 8 nucleotides align to TRBD1. Germline lookup yields CDR1 ENHRY and CDR2 SYGVKD. The CDR3 extends over 14 amino acids. The V segment lost 6 bases and the J segment 5 bases; nucleotides outside the gene matches: 9. CDR3 DNA: TGTGCCATCAGCCGAGGACAGGGCAAAAACGAGCAGTACTTC. Amino acids: CAISRGQGKNEQYF.

CDR3 amino acids: CASSSWYSGVSEQYF. The CDR3 nucleotides read TGTGCCAGCAGCTCCTGGTATAGCGGGGTATCGGAGCAGTACTTC. The chain couples TRBV5-6 to TRBJ2-7; 8 bases map to TRBD2. With 3 bases clipped from V and 7 bases from J, the junction kept 12 bases outside the gene matches. Germline V lookup: CDR1 SGHDT, CDR2 YYEEEE. The CDR3 sequence is 15 residues long.

This rearrangement joins TRBV5-1 to TRBJ2-3, with no clear D. Germline lookup yields CDR1 SGHRS and CDR2 YFSETQ. The length of the CDR3 is 15 residues. The V gene lost 6 bases and the J gene lost 0 bases, with 14 bases spanning the gap. The CDR3 here is CASTIRGTSTDTQYF. As DNA, the CDR3 is TGCGCCAGCACGATCCGCGGCACTAGCACAGATACGCAGTATTTT.

The chain carries TRBV2 and TRBJ2-3, with TRBD2 matching over 7 bases. This CDR3 has 15 amino acids. Germline CDR1 and CDR2: SNHLY and FYNNEI. Germline trimming cut 8 bases from V and 1 base from J; bases unmatched to any gene: 9. The CDR3 DNA is TGTGCCAGCGGATCCGGGACTACCGGCACAGATACGCAGTATTTT. Protein sequence: CASGSGTTGTDTQYF. The full variable domain, rest sourced from reference TRBV2 and TRBJ2-3, is EPEVTQTPSHQVTQMGQEVILRCVPISNHLYFYWYRQILGQKVEFLVSFYNNEISEKSEIFDDQFSVERPDGSNFTLKIRSTKLEDSAMYFCASGSGTTGTDTQYFGPGTRLTVL.